These T cell receptor beta chains were read from a single sample in a study of cytomegalovirus exposure and HLA in healthy donors. Profiled with immunoSEQ multiplex PCR; TCRdb holds only in-frame clones, not every one. The sample contains some 140,000 clones, 65% to 80% of which appear only once. The specimen sequenced was PBMCs. The receptors come from a human donor in good health. Each CDR3 is given with its conserved first and last residue. A D gene is named only where the DNA matches it firmly. Rows may omit the clone size; those that give it use once, few, many or a size class.

d_call clone_size j_call v_call cdr3_nt cdr3_aa
TRBD2 . TRBJ2-1 TRBV9 TGTGCCAGCAGCCGTAGCGGGAGTCCCTACAATGAGCAGTTCTTC CASSRSGSPYNEQFF
. . TRBJ2-1 TRBV2 TGTGCCAGCAGTGGGGGCAGATACTTAAACAATGAGCAGTTCTTC CASSGGRYLNNEQFF
TRBD2 once TRBJ2-1 TRBV7-2 TGTGCCAGCAGCTCTCTGGGGGGGACGCGGAATGAGCAGTTCTTC CASSSLGGTRNEQFF
. . TRBJ1-1 TRBV10-3 TGTGCCATCAGTGAGGGCCTGGACACTGAAGCTTTCTTT CAISEGLDTEAFF
. . TRBJ2-7 TRBV27 TGTGCCAGCAGTACCACAGGGTTGGACGAGCAGTACTTC CASSTTGLDEQYF
TRBD1 few TRBJ2-1 TRBV6-5 TGTGCCAGCAGCCTGGGACAGGGGGCGAATGAGCAGTTCTTC CASSLGQGANEQFF
TRBD2 few TRBJ2-1 TRBV27 TGTGCCAGCAGTTTTCTGGCGGGAGGTTCGGGGAATGAGCAGTTCTTC CASSFLAGGSGNEQFF
. . TRBJ2-5 TRBV19 TGTGCCAGTAGTACCGTTCCCCCTCAGAAAACCTCACTGGAGGCCCAGTACTTC CASSTVPPQKTSLEAQYF
TRBD1 many TRBJ2-5 TRBV19 TGTGCCAGTAGTATAGATGGGACAGGGTTTTTAGAGACCCAGTACTTC CASSIDGTGFLETQYF
TRBD1 . TRBJ2-2 TRBV7-2 TGTGCCAGCAGCCTGGACAGGGGAAACACCGGGGAGCTGTTTTTT CASSLDRGNTGELFF
TRBD1 . TRBJ2-7 TRBV28 TGTGCCAGCACCCCAGGGGGCGGCTACGAGCAGTACTTC CASTPGGGYEQYF
. . TRBJ2-1 TRBV27 TGTGCCAGCAACCTCAGGGCAGCCTACAATGAGCAGTTCTTC CASNLRAAYNEQFF
TRBD2 . TRBJ2-1 TRBV20-1 TGCAGTGCCAATAGCGGGAGTGAGCAGTTCTTC CSANSGSEQFF
. . TRBJ1-2 TRBV27 TGTGCCAGCAGTTTCGGGGGGCTAGGTGGCTACACCTTC CASSFGGLGGYTF